A single sample is the source of the 8 T cell receptor beta chains below, sequenced in a study of shared clonotypes between healthy human individuals. Sequencing used immunoSEQ multiplex PCR; TCRdb keeps in-frame clones, though not all of them. The data hold millions of clones, with 85% to 95% observed a single time. The sample consisted of naive CD4+ T cells sorted from blood. Subset here: CD45RA+ positively selected. These TCRs come from a man younger than 35 in good health.

The J gene is TRBJ1-1, the V gene TRBV29-1; D is perhaps TRBD1 (5 bases). Trimming took 3 bases from V and 11 from J, leaving 22 bases between them. This CDR3 comprises 14 residues. Germline V gene sequence: CDR1 SQVTM, CDR2 ANQGSEA. Here the CDR3 reads CSVDIQGLNCEAFF. The CDR3, as DNA: TGCAGCGTTGATATTCAGGGCTTGAATTGTGAGGCTTTCTTT.

In its sample, this clone was seen once. The chain joins TRBV19 to TRBJ1-1; 10 bases are shared with TRBD1. This CDR3 has 13 residues. Germline loops: CDR1 LNHDA, CDR2 SQIVND (reference sequence). J lost 5 bases, V lost 6 bases, and 3 bases had no gene match. The CDR3 reads CASRPGQGTEAFF. The CDR3, as DNA: TGTGCCAGTAGACCGGGACAGGGGACTGAAGCTTTCTTT.

V gene TRBV4-3 combines with J gene TRBJ2-7; 7 bases are shared with TRBD2. Germline V gives CDR1 LGHNA, CDR2 YSLEER. J was trimmed by 0 bases and V by 1 base; bases with no gene match: 3. There are 15 residues in the CDR3. The CDR3 loop is CASSQGAGPSYEQYF. The CDR3 DNA sequence: TGCGCCAGCAGCCAAGGAGCGGGACCCTCCTACGAGCAGTACTTC.

This clone was detected only once. V and J are TRBV30 and TRBJ1-1, with 8 bases matching TRBD1. Trimming took 2 bases from V and 5 from J; bases not matched to a gene: 7. The CDR3 contains 14 residues. The germline V gene has CDR1 GTSNPN and CDR2 SVGIG (reference sequence). CDR3 in amino acids: CAWSTPGGWTEAFF. The CDR3 DNA reads TGTGCCTGGAGTACCCCAGGGGGCTGGACTGAAGCTTTCTTT. The full variable domain, with the rest looked up from reference TRBV30 and TRBJ1-1, is SQTIHQWPATLVQPVGSPLSLECTVEGTSNPNLYWYRQAAGRGLQLLFYSVGIGQISSEVPQNLSASRPQDRQFILSSKKLLLSDSGFYLCAWSTPGGWTEAFFGQGTRLTVV.

A note on this clone: This sample also contains other DNA sequences that code for the same CDR3. This chain uses TRBV19 with TRBJ2-7; the match to TRBD1 covers 8 bases. After removal of 5 bases from V and 5 bases from J, the junction contained 5 bases not matched to a gene. This CDR3 is built from 13 residues. Germline V gene data show CDR1 as LNHDA and CDR2 as SQIVND (reference sequence). The CDR3 DNA sequence: TGTGCCAGTAGTGAGCAGGGGGCCCACGAGCAGTACTTC. This encodes CASSEQGAHEQYF.

A remark on this clone: Other nucleotide sequences in the sample specify the same CDR3. The chain is built from TRBV20-1 and TRBJ2-7, with 8 bases aligning to TRBD2. The CDR3 totals 11 residues. The germline gives CDR1 DFQATT, CDR2 SNEGSKA (reference sequence). V shed 6 bases and J 3 bases; nucleotides not matched to a gene: 1. Written as DNA, the CDR3 is TGCAGTGCGCTAGCGGGCTACGAGCAGTACTTC. It is translated as CSALAGYEQYF.

The chain joins TRBV28 to TRBJ2-3, with D possibly matching TRBD1 (5 bases). V was trimmed by 10 bases and J by 1 base, leaving 12 bases between them. The CDR3 contains 13 residues. Per germline, CDR1 MDHEN and CDR2 SYDVKM. CDR3 bases: TGTGCCACCCAGGGCCCGGGCACAGATACGCAGTATTTT. This gives the protein CATQGPGTDTQYF.

V usage is TRBV30 and J usage is TRBJ2-3; a possible D gene is TRBD2 (6 bases). V gave up 0 bases and J gave up 3 bases, with 16 bases separating them. This CDR3 has 16 residues. Germline V lookup: CDR1 GTSNPN, CDR2 SVGIG (reference sequence). The CDR3 loop reads CAWSVPLGRKTDTQYF. The CDR3 nucleotides are TGTGCCTGGAGTGTACCGTTAGGGAGGAAGACAGATACGCAGTATTTT.